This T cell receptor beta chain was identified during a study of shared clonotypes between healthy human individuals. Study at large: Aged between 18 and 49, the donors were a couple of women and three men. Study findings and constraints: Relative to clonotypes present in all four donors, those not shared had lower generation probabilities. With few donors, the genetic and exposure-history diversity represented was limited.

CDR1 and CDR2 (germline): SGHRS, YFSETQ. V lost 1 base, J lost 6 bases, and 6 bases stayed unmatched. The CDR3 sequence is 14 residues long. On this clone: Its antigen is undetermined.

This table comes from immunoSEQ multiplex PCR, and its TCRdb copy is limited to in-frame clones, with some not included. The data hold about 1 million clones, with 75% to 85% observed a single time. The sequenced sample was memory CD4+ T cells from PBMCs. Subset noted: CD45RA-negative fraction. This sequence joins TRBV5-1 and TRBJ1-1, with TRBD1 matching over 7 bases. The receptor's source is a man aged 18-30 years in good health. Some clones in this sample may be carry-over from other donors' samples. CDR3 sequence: CASSLNSGQAEAFF. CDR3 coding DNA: TGCGCCAGCAGCTTGAATTCCGGACAGGCTGAAGCTTTCTTT.